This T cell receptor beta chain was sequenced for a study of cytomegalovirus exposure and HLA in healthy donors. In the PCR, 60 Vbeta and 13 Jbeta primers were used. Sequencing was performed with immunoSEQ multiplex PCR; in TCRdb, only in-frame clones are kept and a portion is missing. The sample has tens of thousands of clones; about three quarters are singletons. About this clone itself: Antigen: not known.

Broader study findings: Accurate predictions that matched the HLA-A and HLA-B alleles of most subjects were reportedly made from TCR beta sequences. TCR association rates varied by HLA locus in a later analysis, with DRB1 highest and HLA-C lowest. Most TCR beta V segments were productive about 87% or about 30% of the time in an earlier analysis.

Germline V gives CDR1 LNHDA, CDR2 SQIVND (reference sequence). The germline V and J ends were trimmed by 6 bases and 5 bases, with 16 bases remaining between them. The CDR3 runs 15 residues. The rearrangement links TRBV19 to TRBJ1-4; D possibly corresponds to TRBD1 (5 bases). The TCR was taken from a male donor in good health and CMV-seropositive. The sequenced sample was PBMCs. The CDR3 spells CASRLSGLPNEKLFF. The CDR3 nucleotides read TGTGCCAGTAGACTCTCAGGGCTCCCGAATGAAAAACTGTTTTTT.